Judged by abundance, the clone carrying this T cell receptor (beta chain) is medium-sized. Its specificity is not known. This entry belongs to a study of T-cell reconstitution after alpha-beta-depleted transplantation in children. Whole-study results and caveats: From surviving recipient T cells and thymic progenitors came the high day-60 TCRbeta diversity observed in some patients.

Germline CDR1 reads MNHNY; CDR2 reads SVGAGI (reference sequence). The CDR3 extends over 14 amino acids. The V gene lost 6 bases and the J gene lost 5 bases, with 13 bases spanning the gap. Preparing the TCRbeta library involved the use of unique molecular identifiers. TCRdb used MiXCR to reprocess the PCR reads, holding one entry per CDR3 protein. The table includes some 5,100 distinct CDR3 sequences, 6.5% to 8% detected once. This specimen was PBMCs, mostly from graft donor cells, taken 60 days after TCRalphabeta/CD19-depleted stem cell transplant. V gene TRBV6-6 combines with J gene TRBJ2-2; the D gene is possibly TRBD1 (6 bases). The source of this sequence is a boy younger than two who had a stem cell transplant for SCID, so the T cells may come from the graft donor. The CDR3 DNA sequence: TGTGCCAGCAGCACGGACAGCCAGACCGGGGAGCTGTTTTTT. Translated: CASSTDSQTGELFF.